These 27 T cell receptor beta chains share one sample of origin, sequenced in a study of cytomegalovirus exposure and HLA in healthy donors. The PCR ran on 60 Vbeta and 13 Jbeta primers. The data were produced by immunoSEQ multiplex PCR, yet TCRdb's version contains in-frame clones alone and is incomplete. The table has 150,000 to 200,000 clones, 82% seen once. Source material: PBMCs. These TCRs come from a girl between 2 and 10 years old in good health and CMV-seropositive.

The CDR3 protein is CASSLTGEGTDTQYF. The CDR3 nucleotides read TGTGCCAGCAGCCTGACAGGGGAGGGCACAGATACGCAGTATTTT. The chain joins TRBV6-4 to TRBJ2-3, with 8 bases lining up with TRBD1. The V gene's germline CDR1 is MRHNA and CDR2 SNTAGT. The CDR3 length is 15 residues. J gave up 1 base and V 6 bases, and 6 bases lay outside the gene matches.

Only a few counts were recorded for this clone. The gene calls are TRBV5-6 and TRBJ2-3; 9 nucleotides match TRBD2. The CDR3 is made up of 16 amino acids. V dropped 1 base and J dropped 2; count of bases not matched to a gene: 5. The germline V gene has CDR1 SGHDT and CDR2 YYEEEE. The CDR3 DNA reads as TGTGCCAGCAGCTTGCCTCTAGCGGGGCTCACAGATACGCAGTATTTT. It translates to CASSLPLAGLTDTQYF.

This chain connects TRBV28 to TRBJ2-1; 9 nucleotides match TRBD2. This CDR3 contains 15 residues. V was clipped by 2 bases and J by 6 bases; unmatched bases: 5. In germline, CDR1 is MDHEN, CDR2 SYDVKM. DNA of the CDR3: TGTGCCAGCAGTTTAATACTAGCGGGCACCAATGAGCAGTTCTTC. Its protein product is CASSLILAGTNEQFF.

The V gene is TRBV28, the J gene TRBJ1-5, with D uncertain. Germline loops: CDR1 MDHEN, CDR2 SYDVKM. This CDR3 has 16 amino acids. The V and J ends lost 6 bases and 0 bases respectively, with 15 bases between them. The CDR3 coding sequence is TGTGCCAGCAGGGTACCCGGGAGAAATAGCAATCAGCCCCAGCATTTT. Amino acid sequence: CASRVPGRNSNQPQHF.

The CDR3 region has the DNA TGTGCCAGCAGTGAATGGGCCGAGACCTACGAGCAGTACTTC. It translates to CASSEWAETYEQYF. J is TRBJ2-7 and V is TRBV6-1; D ambiguous. The CDR3 covers 14 residues. The germline gives CDR1 MNHNS, CDR2 SASEGT. V was pared by 2 bases and J by 2 bases, with 10 bases between.

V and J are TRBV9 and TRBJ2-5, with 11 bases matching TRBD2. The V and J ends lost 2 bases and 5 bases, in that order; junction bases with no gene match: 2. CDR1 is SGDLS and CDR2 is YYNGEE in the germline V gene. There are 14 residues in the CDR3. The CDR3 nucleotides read TGTGCCAGCAGCGTGACTAGCGGGACCGAGACCCAGTACTTC. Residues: CASSVTSGTETQYF.

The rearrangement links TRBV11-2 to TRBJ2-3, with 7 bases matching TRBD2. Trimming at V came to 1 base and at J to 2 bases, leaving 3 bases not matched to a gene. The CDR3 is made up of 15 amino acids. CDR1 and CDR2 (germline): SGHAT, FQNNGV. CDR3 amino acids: CASSLGLANTDTQYF. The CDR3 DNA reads TGTGCCAGCAGCTTAGGACTAGCCAACACAGATACGCAGTATTTT.

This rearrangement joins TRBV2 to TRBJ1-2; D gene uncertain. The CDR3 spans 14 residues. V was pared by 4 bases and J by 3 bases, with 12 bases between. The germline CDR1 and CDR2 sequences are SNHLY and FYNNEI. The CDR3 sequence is CASSAQFEHYGYTF. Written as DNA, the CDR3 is TGTGCCAGCAGTGCACAGTTCGAACACTATGGCTACACCTTC.

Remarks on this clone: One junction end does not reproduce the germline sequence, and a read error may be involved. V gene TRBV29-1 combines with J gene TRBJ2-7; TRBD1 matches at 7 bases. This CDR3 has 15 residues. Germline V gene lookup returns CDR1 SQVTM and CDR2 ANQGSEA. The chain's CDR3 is CSAEDRGQNGYEQYF. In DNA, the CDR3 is TGCAGCGCTGAAGATCGGGGACAGAACGGGTACGAGCAGTACTTC.

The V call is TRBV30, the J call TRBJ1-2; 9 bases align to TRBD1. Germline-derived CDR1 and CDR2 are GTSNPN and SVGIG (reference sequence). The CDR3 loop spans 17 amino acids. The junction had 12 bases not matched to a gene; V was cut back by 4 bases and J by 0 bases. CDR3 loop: CAWKETGGPATNYGYTF. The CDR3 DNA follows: TGTGCCTGGAAGGAGACAGGGGGGCCCGCGACTAACTATGGCTACACCTTC.

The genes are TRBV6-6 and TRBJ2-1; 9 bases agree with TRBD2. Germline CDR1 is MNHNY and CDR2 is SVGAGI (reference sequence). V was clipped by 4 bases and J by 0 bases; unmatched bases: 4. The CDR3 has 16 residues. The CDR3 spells CASSSDSGSSYNEQFF. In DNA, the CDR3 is TGTGCCAGCAGTTCAGATAGCGGGAGCTCCTACAATGAGCAGTTCTTC.

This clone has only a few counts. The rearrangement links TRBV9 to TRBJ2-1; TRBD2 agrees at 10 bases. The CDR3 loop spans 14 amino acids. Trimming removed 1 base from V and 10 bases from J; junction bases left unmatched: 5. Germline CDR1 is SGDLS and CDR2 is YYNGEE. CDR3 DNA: TGTGCCAGCAGCGTACTAGCGGGAGCGGGGGAGCAGTTCTTC. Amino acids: CASSVLAGAGEQFF.

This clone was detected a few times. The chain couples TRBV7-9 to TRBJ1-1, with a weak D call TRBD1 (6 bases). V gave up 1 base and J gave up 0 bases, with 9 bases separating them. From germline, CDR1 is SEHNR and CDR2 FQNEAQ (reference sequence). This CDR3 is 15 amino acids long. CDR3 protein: CASSLGDMLNTEAFF. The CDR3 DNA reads TGTGCCAGCAGCTTAGGGGACATGTTGAACACTGAAGCTTTCTTT.

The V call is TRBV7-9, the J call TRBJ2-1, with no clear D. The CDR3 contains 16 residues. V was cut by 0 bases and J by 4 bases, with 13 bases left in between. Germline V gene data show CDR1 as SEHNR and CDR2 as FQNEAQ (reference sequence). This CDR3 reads CASSLASLGAYNEQFF. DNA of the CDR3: TGTGCCAGCAGCTTAGCCTCACTCGGTGCTTACAATGAGCAGTTCTTC.

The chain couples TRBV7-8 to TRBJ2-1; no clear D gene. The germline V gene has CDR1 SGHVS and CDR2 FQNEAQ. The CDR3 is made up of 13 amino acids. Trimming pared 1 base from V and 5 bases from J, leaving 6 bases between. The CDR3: CASSLERDNEQFF. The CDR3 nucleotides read TGTGCCAGCAGCTTAGAACGGGACAATGAGCAGTTCTTC. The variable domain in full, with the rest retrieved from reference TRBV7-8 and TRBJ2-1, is GAGVSQSPRYKVAKRGQDVALRCDPISGHVSLFWYQQALGQGPEFLTYFQNEAQLDKSGLPSDRFFAERPEGSVSTLKIQRTQQEDSAVYLCASSLERDNEQFFGPGTRLTVL.

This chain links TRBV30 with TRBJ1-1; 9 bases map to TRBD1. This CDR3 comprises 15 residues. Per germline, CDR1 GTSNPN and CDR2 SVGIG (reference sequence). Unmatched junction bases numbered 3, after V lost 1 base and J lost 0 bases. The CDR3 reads CAWSEDRGVNTEAFF. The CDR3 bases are TGTGCCTGGAGTGAAGACAGGGGGGTGAACACTGAAGCTTTCTTT. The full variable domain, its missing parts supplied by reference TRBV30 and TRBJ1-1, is SQTIHQWPATLVQPVGSPLSLECTVEGTSNPNLYWYRQAAGRGLQLLFYSVGIGQISSEVPQNLSASRPQDRQFILSSKKLLLSDSGFYLCAWSEDRGVNTEAFFGQGTRLTVV.

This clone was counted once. CDR3 bases: TGTGCCAGCACCCTACCCAGCGATGGCTACACCTTC. Amino acids: CASTLPSDGYTF. The V gene is TRBV6-1, the J gene TRBJ1-2; D is ambiguous. V gave up 7 bases and J gave up 6 bases, with 12 bases separating them. The germline CDR1 and CDR2 sequences are MNHNS and SASEGT. The CDR3 runs 12 residues.

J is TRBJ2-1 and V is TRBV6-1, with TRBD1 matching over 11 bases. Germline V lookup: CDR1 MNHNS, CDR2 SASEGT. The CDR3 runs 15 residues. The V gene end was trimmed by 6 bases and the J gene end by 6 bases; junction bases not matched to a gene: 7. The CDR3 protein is CASRGQGAQPNEQFF. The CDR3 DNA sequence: TGTGCCAGCAGAGGACAGGGGGCCCAGCCCAATGAGCAGTTCTTC.

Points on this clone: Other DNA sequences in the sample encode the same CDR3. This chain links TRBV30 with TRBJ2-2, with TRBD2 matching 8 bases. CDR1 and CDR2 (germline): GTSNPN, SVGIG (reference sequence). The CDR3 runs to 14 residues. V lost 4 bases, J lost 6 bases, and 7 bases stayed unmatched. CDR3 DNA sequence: TGTGCCTGGAATCTTGGACTAGCCGCCGGGGAGCTGTTTTTT. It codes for CAWNLGLAAGELFF.

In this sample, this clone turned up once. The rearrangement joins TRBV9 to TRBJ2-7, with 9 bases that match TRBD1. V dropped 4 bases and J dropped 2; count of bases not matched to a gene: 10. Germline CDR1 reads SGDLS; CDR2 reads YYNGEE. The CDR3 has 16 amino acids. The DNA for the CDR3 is TGTGCCAGCAGCACCCAACCCGGGACAGGGCCCTACGAGCAGTACTTC. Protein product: CASSTQPGTGPYEQYF.

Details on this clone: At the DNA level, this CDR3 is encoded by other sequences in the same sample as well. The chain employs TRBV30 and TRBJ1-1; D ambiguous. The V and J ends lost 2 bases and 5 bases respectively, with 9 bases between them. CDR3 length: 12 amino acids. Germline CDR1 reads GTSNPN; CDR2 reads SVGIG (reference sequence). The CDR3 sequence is CAWSRGGTEAFF. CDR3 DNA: TGTGCCTGGAGTCGGGGAGGGACTGAAGCTTTCTTT.

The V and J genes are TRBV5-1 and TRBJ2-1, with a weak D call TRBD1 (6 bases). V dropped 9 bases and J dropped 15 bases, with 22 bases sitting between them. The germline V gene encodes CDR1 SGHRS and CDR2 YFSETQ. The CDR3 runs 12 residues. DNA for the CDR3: TGCGCCACCTGGTCCTTCAGGGGTGGGTGGTTCTTC. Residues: CATWSFRGGWFF.

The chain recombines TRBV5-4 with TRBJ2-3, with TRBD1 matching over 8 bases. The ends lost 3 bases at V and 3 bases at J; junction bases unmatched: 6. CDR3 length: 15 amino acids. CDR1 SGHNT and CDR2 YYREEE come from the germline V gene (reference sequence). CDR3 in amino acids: CASSSPDRETDTQYF. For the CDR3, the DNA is TGTGCCAGCAGCTCCCCGGACAGGGAGACAGATACGCAGTATTTT. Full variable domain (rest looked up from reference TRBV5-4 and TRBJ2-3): ETGVTQSPTHLIKTRGQQVTLRCSSQSGHNTVSWYQQALGQGPQFIFQYYREEENGRGNFPPRFSGLQFPNYSSELNVNALELDDSALYLCASSSPDRETDTQYFGPGTRLTVL.

Here the CDR3 DNA reads TGCGCCAGCAGCTCCACCTACGAGCAGTACTTC. It specifies CASSSTYEQYF. V and J are TRBV5-1 and TRBJ2-7; D unresolved. The CDR3 spans 11 residues. Trimming cost V 3 bases and J 2 bases, with 3 bases left between them. CDR1 is SGHRS and CDR2 is YFSETQ in the germline V gene.

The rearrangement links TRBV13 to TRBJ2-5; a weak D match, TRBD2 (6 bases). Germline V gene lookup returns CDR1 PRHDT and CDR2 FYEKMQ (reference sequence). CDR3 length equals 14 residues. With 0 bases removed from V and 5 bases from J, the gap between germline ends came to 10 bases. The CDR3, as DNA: TGTGCCAGCAGCTTAGGACCGGGACTCGAGACCCAGTACTTC. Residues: CASSLGPGLETQYF. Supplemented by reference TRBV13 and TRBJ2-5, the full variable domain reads AAGVIQSPRHLIKEKRETATLKCYPIPRHDTVYWYQQGPGQDPQFLISFYEKMQSDKGSIPDRFSAQQFSDYHSELNMSSLELGDSALYFCASSLGPGLETQYFGPGTRLLVL.

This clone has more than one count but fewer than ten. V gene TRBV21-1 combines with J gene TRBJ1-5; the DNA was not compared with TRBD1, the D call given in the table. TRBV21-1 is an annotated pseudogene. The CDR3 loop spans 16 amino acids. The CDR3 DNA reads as TGTGCCAGCAGCAAAGAGGTGACAGGGAAGGGTCAGCCCCAGCATTTT. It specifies CASSKEVTGKGQPQHF.

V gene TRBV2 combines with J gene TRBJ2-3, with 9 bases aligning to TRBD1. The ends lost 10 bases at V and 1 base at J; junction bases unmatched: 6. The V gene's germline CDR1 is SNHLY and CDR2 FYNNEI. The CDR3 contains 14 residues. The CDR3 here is CAKIRDRGTDTQYF. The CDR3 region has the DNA TGTGCCAAAATCCGGGACAGGGGCACAGATACGCAGTATTTT.